This is a list of T cell receptor beta chains from one sample in a study of T cells in Graves' hyperthyroidism and ophthalmopathy. Each CDR3 protein gets one entry after TCRdb re-called the multiplex PCR reads with MiXCR. The data show around 200,000 distinct CDR3 sequences, with about a sixth seen just once and approximately 28% held by the top ten. The sequenced material came from blood. These receptors all come from a woman in her forties or fifties with Graves' hyperthyroidism. CDR3s include the opening cysteine and the closing phenylalanine or tryptophan. The D gene is left open where the match is weak. Clone sizes are given selectively: once, few, many, or a class where the clone is expanded.

>.|TRBV5-1|TRBJ1-1|many
CASSLIGERVEAFF
TGCGCCAGCAGCTTGATAGGGGAACGTGTTGAAGCTTTCTTT
>.|TRBV5-1|TRBJ1-2|many
CASSPHHAGEGYGYTF
TGCGCCAGCAGCCCCCATCATGCCGGGGAGGGCTATGGCTACACCTTC
>.|TRBV7-2|TRBJ2-7|many
CASSLEGGSSYEQYF
TGTGCCAGCAGCTTAGAAGGGGGGAGCTCCTACGAGCAGTACTTC
>TRBD1|TRBV12-3/TRBV12-4|TRBJ1-4|.
CASSPRTGLNEKLFF
TGTGCCAGCAGCCCCAGGACAGGTCTTAATGAAAAACTGTTTTTT
>TRBD2|TRBV6-2/TRBV6-3|TRBJ2-3|many
CASSSSTGLLYTDTQYF
TGTGCCAGCAGTTCGTCAACGGGACTACTCTACACAGATACGCAGTATTTT
>TRBD2|TRBV5-1|TRBJ2-5|few
CASDEPLAGGVTETQYF
TGCGCCAGCGACGAGCCCTTAGCGGGGGGTGTCACCGAGACCCAGTACTTC
>.|TRBV14|TRBJ1-1|few
CASSQEGFSEAFF
TGTGCCAGCAGCCAAGAGGGGTTTTCTGAAGCTTTCTTT
>TRBD1|TRBV9|TRBJ2-2|few
CASSPMTGLSGELFF
TGTGCCAGCAGCCCCATGACAGGGTTGAGCGGGGAGCTGTTTTTT
>.|TRBV19|TRBJ1-2|many
CASSTYLGGYTF
TGTGCCAGTAGTACCTACCTCGGAGGCTACACCTTC
>TRBD1|TRBV7-9|TRBJ1-3|.
CASSFTGGNGNTIYF
TGTGCCAGCAGCTTTACAGGGGGCAATGGAAACACCATATATTTT
>TRBD2|TRBV7-2|TRBJ2-7|many
CASSLGGTSVRQYF
TGTGCCAGCAGCTTAGGGGGGACTAGCGTCCGACAGTACTTC
>TRBD2|TRBV11-2|TRBJ2-1|.
CASSLGRDPNEQFF
TGTGCCAGCAGCTTGGGGAGGGATCCCAATGAGCAGTTCTTC
>TRBD1|TRBV20-1|TRBJ2-5|many
CSARGLFQETQYF
TGCAGTGCCAGGGGGCTTTTCCAAGAGACCCAGTACTTC
>.|TRBV20-1|TRBJ2-5|.
CSARAGGRQETQYF
TGCAGTGCTAGAGCGGGCGGCCGGCAAGAGACCCAGTACTTC
>TRBD1|TRBV27|TRBJ1-4|many
CASSPGDREANEKLFF
TGTGCCAGCAGTCCCGGGGACAGGGAAGCTAATGAAAAACTGTTTTTT
>TRBD2|TRBV19|TRBJ2-1|many
CASSIGLAGPYNEQFF
TGTGCCAGTAGTATTGGACTAGCGGGGCCCTACAATGAGCAGTTCTTC
>.|TRBV4-2|TRBJ1-5|few
CASSQVSGTLQPQHF
TGTGCCAGCAGCCAAGTAAGTGGGACCCTTCAGCCCCAGCATTTT
>.|TRBV28|TRBJ1-4|many
CASSFDEKLFF
TGTGCCAGCAGTTTTGATGAAAAACTGTTTTTT
>.|TRBV28|TRBJ2-2|many
CASSLWVGNTGELFF
TGTGCCAGCAGTTTATGGGTCGGGAACACCGGGGAGCTGTTTTTT
>.|TRBV7-9|TRBJ2-5|.
CASSLGVRGVETQYF
TGTGCCAGCAGCTTAGGTGTACGGGGCGTGGAGACCCAGTACTTC
>.|TRBV5-1|TRBJ2-1|many
CASTPDSSYNEQFF
TGCGCCAGCACCCCGGACAGCTCCTACAATGAGCAGTTCTTC
>TRBD1|TRBV19|TRBJ2-7|few
CASSISAGGSFGEQYF
TGTGCCAGTAGTATTTCGGCAGGGGGATCCTTTGGCGAGCAGTACTTC
>TRBD1|TRBV29-1|TRBJ2-3|many
CSVGGAGGAIQDTQYF
TGCAGCGTTGGGGGGGCAGGGGGCGCGATTCAAGATACGCAGTATTTT
>TRBD2|TRBV7-2|TRBJ2-5|many
CASSPSGLATQETQYF
TGTGCCAGCAGCCCCTCCGGACTAGCTACCCAAGAGACCCAGTACTTC
>TRBD1|TRBV12-3/TRBV12-4|TRBJ1-2|many
CASSPLGQGASGYTF
TGTGCCAGCAGTCCCCTGGGACAGGGGGCGTCTGGCTACACCTTC
>TRBD2|TRBV7-9|TRBJ2-1|few
CASGEAAGGPVEQFF
TGTGCCAGCGGTGAGGCGGCGGGGGGGCCAGTTGAGCAGTTCTTC
>TRBD1|TRBV29-1|TRBJ2-7|many
CSVTKPGQGTAYEQYF
TGCAGCGTGACCAAACCGGGACAAGGGACAGCCTACGAGCAGTACTTC
>TRBD2|TRBV9|TRBJ2-5|few
CASSVGAGGLETQYF
TGTGCCAGCAGCGTGGGAGCGGGGGGTTTGGAGACCCAGTACTTC
>.|TRBV7-9|TRBJ1-1|many
CASSTKLNTEAFF
TGTGCCAGCAGCACGAAGTTGAACACTGAAGCTTTCTTT
>.|TRBV3-1|TRBJ1-3|few
CASSQDLGNRGGNTIYF
TGTGCCAGCAGCCAAGATCTTGGGAATCGGGGAGGAAACACCATATATTTT
>.|TRBV12-3/TRBV12-4|TRBJ1-2|many
CASSPLQHSYTF
TGTGCCAGCAGTCCCCTCCAGCATAGCTACACCTTC
>TRBD1|TRBV3-1|TRBJ2-2|.
CASSPGTASTGELFF
TGTGCCAGCAGCCCCGGGACAGCTTCAACGGGGGAGCTGTTTTTT
>.|TRBV5-1|TRBJ1-1|.
CASSLDGGFSGNTEAFF
TGCGCCAGCAGCTTGGACGGGGGGTTCTCTGGAAACACTGAAGCTTTCTTT
>.|TRBV5-1|TRBJ2-3|many
CASSSGRGAGTNTDTQYF
TGCGCCAGCAGCTCGGGGCGGGGAGCGGGGACAAACACAGATACGCAGTATTTT
>.|TRBV12-3/TRBV12-4|TRBJ1-2|many
CASSLGRNQGGYTF
TGTGCCAGCAGTTTAGGGCGGAATCAGGGTGGCTACACCTTC
>.|TRBV6-6|TRBJ1-1|many
CASSYTGPNTEAFF
TGTGCCAGCAGTTACACGGGACCGAACACTGAAGCTTTCTTT
>.|TRBV5-1|TRBJ1-5|many
CASSRDARNQPQHF
TGCGCCAGCAGCCGGGACGCGAGGAATCAGCCCCAGCATTTT
>.|TRBV24-1|TRBJ2-7|.
CATSDPADISYEQYF
TGTGCCACCAGTGATCCCGCTGACATCTCCTACGAGCAGTACTTC
>TRBD1|TRBV11-2|TRBJ1-1|.
CASSLAGTGLNTEAFF
TGTGCCAGCAGCTTAGCAGGGACAGGGCTGAACACTGAAGCTTTCTTT
>TRBD2|TRBV12-3/TRBV12-4|TRBJ2-3|.
CASSLGGGLSYTQYF
TGTGCCAGCAGTTTAGGGGGAGGGCTGAGTTACACGCAGTATTTT